This TCR beta chain was sequenced for a study of regulatory T cells in long-lasting Graves disease. Background on the study: Patients with persistent Graves' disease had over 5 years of antithyroid drugs and persistent TSH receptor antibodies. Study-level findings and limits: Whereas new patients shared some 970 public clonotypes, persistent patients shared more, at 2,741. There was favoring of TRBV28, TRBJ1-2 and TRBJ2-5 in persistent disease.

Time point described: persistent/refractory GD, antithyroid drugs over 5 years with positive TRAb. Isolated PBMC RNA provided the starting material for the TCR library. According to the study, TCR beta libraries were built with iRepertoire HTBI primers and CDR3-region Arm-PCR. TCRdb independently ran MiXCR on the multiplex PCR reads; one entry per CDR3 protein. The profile shows approximately 400,000 distinct CDR3 sequences, 20% to 25% of them singletons. V shed 5 bases, J shed 6 bases, and the junction held 4 bases outside the gene matches. The CDR3 length is 15 residues. CDR1 and CDR2 (germline): MDHEN, SYDVKM. This clonotype has just a few counts. The antigen is unknown.

The TCR comes from a woman aged 40 to 49 with Graves disease. The chain links TRBV28 to TRBJ2-3; 14 nucleotides align to TRBD2. Sequences were derived from peripheral blood mononuclear cells (PBMCs), sampled when the disease was refractory, from a patient treated with antithyroid drugs. The CDR3 DNA reads TGTGCCAGCAGTGGACTAGCGGGAGGTGGGGATACGCAGTATTTT. It specifies CASSGLAGGGDTQYF.